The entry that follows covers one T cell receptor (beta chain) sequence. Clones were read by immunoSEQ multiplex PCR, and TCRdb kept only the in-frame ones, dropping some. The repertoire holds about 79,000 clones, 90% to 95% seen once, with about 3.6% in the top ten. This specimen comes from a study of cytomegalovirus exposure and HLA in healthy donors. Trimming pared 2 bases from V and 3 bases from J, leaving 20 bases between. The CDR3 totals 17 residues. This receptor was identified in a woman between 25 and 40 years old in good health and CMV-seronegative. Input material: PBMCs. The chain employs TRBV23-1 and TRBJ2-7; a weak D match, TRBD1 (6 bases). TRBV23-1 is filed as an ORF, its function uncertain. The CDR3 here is CASSQKAQTGLLYEQYF. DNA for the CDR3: TGCGCCAGCAGTCAAAAAGCTCAGACAGGTCTTCTCTACGAGCAGTACTTC.